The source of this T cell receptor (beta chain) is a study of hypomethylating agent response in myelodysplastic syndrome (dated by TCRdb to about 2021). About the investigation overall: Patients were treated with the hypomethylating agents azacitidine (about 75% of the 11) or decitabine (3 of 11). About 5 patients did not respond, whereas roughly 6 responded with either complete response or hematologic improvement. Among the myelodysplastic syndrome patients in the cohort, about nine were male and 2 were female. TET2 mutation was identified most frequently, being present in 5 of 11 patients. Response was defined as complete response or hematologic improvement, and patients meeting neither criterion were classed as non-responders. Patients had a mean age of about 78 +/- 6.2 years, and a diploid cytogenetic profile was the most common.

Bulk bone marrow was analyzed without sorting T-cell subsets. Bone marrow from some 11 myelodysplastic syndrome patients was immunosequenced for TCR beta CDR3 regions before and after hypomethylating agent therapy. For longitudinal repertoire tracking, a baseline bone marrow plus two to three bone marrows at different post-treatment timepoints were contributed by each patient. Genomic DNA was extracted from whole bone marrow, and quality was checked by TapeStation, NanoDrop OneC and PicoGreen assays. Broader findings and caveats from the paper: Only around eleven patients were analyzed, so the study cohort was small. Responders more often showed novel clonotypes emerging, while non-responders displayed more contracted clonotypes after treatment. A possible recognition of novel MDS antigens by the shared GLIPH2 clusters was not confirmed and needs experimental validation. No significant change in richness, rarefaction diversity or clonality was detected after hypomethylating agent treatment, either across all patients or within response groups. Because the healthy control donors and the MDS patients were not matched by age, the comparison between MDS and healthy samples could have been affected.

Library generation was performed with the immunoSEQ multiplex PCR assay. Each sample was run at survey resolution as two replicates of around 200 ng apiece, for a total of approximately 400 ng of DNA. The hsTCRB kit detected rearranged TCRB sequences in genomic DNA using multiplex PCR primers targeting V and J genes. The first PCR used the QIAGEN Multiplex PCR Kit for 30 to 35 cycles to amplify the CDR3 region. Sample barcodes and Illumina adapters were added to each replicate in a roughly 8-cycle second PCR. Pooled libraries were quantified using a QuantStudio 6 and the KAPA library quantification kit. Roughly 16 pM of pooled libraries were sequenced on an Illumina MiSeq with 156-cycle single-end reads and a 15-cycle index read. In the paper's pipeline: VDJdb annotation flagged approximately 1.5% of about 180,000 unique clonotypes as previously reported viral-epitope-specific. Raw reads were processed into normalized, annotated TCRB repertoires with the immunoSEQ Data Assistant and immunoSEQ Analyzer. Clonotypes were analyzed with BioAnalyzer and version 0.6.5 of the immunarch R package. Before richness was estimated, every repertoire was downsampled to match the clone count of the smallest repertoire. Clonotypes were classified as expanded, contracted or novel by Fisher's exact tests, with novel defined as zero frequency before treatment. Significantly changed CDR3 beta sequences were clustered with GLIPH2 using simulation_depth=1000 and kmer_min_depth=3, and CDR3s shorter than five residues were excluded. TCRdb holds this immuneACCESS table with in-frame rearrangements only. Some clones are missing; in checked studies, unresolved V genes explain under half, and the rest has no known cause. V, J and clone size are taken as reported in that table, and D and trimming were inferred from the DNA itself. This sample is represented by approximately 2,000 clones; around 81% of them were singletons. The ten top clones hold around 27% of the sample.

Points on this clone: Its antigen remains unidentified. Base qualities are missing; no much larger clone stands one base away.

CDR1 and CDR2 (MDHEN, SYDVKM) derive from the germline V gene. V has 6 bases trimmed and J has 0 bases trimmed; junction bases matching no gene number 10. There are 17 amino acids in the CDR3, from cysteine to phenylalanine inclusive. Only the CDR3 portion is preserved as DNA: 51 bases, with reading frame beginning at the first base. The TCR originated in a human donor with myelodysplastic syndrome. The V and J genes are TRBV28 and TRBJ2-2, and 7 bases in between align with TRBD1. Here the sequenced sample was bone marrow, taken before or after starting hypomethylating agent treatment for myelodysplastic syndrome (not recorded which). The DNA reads TGTGCCAGCAGCTGGGGATTAGGGACAGCGAACACCGGGGAGCTGTTTTTT. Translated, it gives CASSWGLGTANTGELFF.